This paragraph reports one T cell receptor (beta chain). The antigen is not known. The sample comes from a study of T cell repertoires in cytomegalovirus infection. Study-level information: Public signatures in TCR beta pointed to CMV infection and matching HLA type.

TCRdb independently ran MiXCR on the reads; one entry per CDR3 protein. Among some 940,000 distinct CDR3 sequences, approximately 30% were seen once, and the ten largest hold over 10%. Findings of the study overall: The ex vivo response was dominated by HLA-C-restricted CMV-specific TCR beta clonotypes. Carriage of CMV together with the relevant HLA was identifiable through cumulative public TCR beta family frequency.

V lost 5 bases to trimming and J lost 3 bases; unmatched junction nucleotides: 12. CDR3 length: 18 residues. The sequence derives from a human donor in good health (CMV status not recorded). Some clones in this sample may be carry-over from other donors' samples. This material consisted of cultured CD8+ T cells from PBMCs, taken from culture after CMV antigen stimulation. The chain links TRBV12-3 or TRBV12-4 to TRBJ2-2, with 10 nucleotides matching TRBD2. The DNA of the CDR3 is TGTGCCAGCAGTCCCTCAGCAGCGGGGGGGCCATACACCGGGGAGCTGTTTTTT. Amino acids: CASSPSAAGGPYTGELFF.